This T cell receptor (beta chain) was documented in a study of blood T cell repertoires in COVID-19. CDR3 length: 17 amino acids. Losses at the gene ends were 7 bases for V and 4 bases for J; bases not matched to a gene: 18. Germline CDR1 MDHEN, CDR2 SYDVKM. Sequencing used immunoSEQ multiplex PCR; TCRdb keeps in-frame clones, though not all of them. The table lists about 300,000 clones, over 75% of them singletons, with over 3.5% in the top ten. This clonotype was sampled from a man aged 25 to 45 who had recovered from COVID-19. The chain combines TRBV28 with TRBJ1-2, with 7 bases fitting TRBD1. The sample was PBMCs or T cells enriched from blood (not recorded which). CDR3 sequence: CASIQLGARQGFYGYTF. The CDR3 bases are TGTGCCAGCATCCAACTGGGGGCAAGACAGGGATTCTATGGCTACACCTTC.